This paragraph covers one TCR beta chain sequence. Clones were read by immunoSEQ multiplex PCR, and TCRdb kept only the in-frame ones, dropping some. The sample lists about 48,000 clones; 89% were seen once. The sample belongs to a study of OX40 agonist ivuxolimab in advanced cancers. This CDR3 comprises 19 residues. V lost 7 bases and J lost 2; bases outside the gene matches: 20. CDR1 is SQVTM, CDR2 ANQGSEA, per germline. The specimen comprised CD4+ or CD8+ T cells sorted from blood, sampled in a trial of the OX40 agonist ivuxolimab. The gene calls are TRBV29-1 and TRBJ2-1, with 10 bases that match TRBD2. The sequence was collected from an adult with an advanced solid tumor such as melanoma, head and neck, liver or kidney cancer. CDR3 DNA sequence: TGCAGCGGCTATATATGGACTAGCGGACGTAAAACCACCTACAATGAGCAGTTCTTC. Its translation: CSGYIWTSGRKTTYNEQFF.